This TCR beta chain comes out of a study of blood T cells in healthy people across ages (dated by TCRdb to the mid-2010s). At the level of the whole study: Template switching captured roughly one uniquely barcoded TCR beta cDNA molecule per two T cells in model experiments. Using deep sequencing normalized with unique cDNA molecular identifiers, the study measured how TCR beta repertoire diversity changes with age. Donors were grouped into four age groups: young (average approximately 15 years), middle-aged (39), aged (around 60) and long-lived (over 80). To avoid experimental bias, donors of different ages were randomly spread across the sequencing lanes. The study analyzed two additional independent replicas of 1 million unique cDNA reads from the same blood draw for two donors, one aged 18 to 29 and one aged 80 or older.

The library was obtained by 5' RACE. Sequencing instrument: Illumina HiSeq 2500. A second PCR of 7 to 11 cycles was performed with a sample-barcoded 5' primer and a J-beta primer mix. A template-switch 5' adaptor carrying 12 random nucleotides introduced a unique molecular identifier onto each TCR beta cDNA molecule. At least 2.5 million CDR3-containing paired-end reads were obtained from each sample. The Mint cDNA synthesis kit, primed by a TRBC-specific oligonucleotide, was used to synthesize first-strand cDNA from all RNA. All cDNA was treated with uracil-DNA glycosylase and then went through a first 18-cycle PCR with the universal primers M1SS and BC2_uni_R. The source study handled its data this way. For normalization, 1 million high-quality reads were randomly selected from each sample, with every read carrying a distinct molecular identifier. Instead of being binned into consensus sequences, reads with shared molecular identifiers were discarded. MiTCR, with a Q25 quality threshold and the strictest error-elimination algorithm, was used for CDR3 identification, clonotype clustering and error correction. A nonparametric unseen species model with Euler transformation was used to estimate lower-bound total TCR beta diversity. TCRdb's own reprocessing of the public reads used fastp at Q25 and MiXCR and kept productive beta chains. For every CDR3 protein sequence, its rows merge into one entry that carries the most common genes and DNA. TCRdb, not the original authors, processed these V and J calls. This sample gives about 800,000 distinct CDR3 sequences in total; roughly 60% of them show up just once. In total, the top ten clones hold about 20% of the sample.

For CDR1 and CDR2, the germline V gene lists MGHRA and YSYEKL. The CDR3 runs 13 amino acids, cysteine and phenylalanine included. The DNA shown is the 39-base CDR3, in frame from base 1. Between the V and J ends, shortened by 4 bases and 8 bases respectively, the junction contains 11 bases. The paper's findings and limits, for the study overall: Compared with the aged group, the long-lived group had more naive CD4+ T cells, fewer expanded clones and increased TCR diversity, suggesting age selection. Observed TCR beta diversity correlated strongly with the percentage of naive T cells measured by flow cytometry. Observed TCR beta diversity per million T cells fell roughly linearly with age, and a significant reduction was already apparent by age around 44. Total diversity estimates from one million sequenced T cells were considered lower bounds and underestimates. Donor CMV infection status was unknown, potentially confounding age-related changes in expanded clonotypes. Bulk unsorted PBMC profiling prevented conclusive comparison of naive and antigen-experienced compartments.

Donors were approximately 42 systemically healthy Caucasian individuals from Russia aged roughly 6 to 100 years. Around 10 milliliters of peripheral blood were drawn from each donor into EDTA-treated Vacutainer tubes. Ficoll-Paque density-gradient centrifugation was used to isolate PBMCs, with at least 7 million per sample. Total RNA, at least 5 micrograms per sample, was extracted from PBMCs with Trizol reagent. The percentages of naive CD45RAhigh/CD27high T cells were determined by flow cytometry on a PBMC aliquot from every donor. With regard to this clonotype: Its antigen is still unknown. No clone much larger than this one lies a single base away; base qualities are absent.

This TCR was recovered from a man aged 25-45 years in good health. Sequenced input: blood. Recombination linked TRBV4-1 to TRBJ2-2; no D gene is confidently identified. The CDR3 in this case is CASSLNSVGELFF. The DNA is TGCGCCAGCAGCCTCAACTCGGTTGGGGAGCTGTTTTTT.